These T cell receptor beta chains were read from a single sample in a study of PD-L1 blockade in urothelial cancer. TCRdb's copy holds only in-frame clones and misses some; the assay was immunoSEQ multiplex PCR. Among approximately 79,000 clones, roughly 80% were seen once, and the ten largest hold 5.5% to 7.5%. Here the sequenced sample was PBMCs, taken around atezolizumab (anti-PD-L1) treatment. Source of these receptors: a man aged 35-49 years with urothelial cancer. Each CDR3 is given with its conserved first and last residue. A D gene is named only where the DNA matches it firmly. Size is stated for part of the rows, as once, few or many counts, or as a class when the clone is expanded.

cdr3_nt: TGTGCCAGCAGCTTCGAGTACCAAGAGACCCAGTACTTC; cdr3_aa: CASSFEYQETQYF; j_call: TRBJ2-5; d_call: .; v_call: TRBV7-2; clone_size: .
cdr3_nt: TGTGCCAGCAGCTTAGGCCCGGTGGTTTCAGATACGCAGTATTTT; cdr3_aa: CASSLGPVVSDTQYF; j_call: TRBJ2-3; d_call: .; v_call: TRBV7-6; clone_size: few
cdr3_nt: TGCGCCAGCAGCCAAGATCCGTGGGGAACTAGCGTGGCAGAGACCCAGTACTTC; cdr3_aa: CASSQDPWGTSVAETQYF; j_call: TRBJ2-5; d_call: TRBD2; v_call: TRBV4-3; clone_size: once
cdr3_nt: TGTGCCAGCTCACAGAATCCGGGGGGACCGAACTATGGCTACACCTTC; cdr3_aa: CASSQNPGGPNYGYTF; j_call: TRBJ1-2; d_call: .; v_call: TRBV18; clone_size: .
cdr3_nt: TGTGCCAGCCTATCGGGGGGGGCGGAGGGAAAACTGTTTTTT; cdr3_aa: CASLSGGAEGKLFF; j_call: TRBJ1-4; d_call: .; v_call: TRBV25-1; clone_size: .
cdr3_nt: TGTGCCAGCAGCTCTCTAGCTAGAGCGAACAATGAGCAGTTCTTC; cdr3_aa: CASSSLARANNEQFF; j_call: TRBJ2-1; d_call: .; v_call: TRBV7-6; clone_size: .
cdr3_nt: TGTGCCAGCAGCTCCGGGACAGACTACAATGAGCAGTTCTTC; cdr3_aa: CASSSGTDYNEQFF; j_call: TRBJ2-1; d_call: TRBD1; v_call: TRBV7-3; clone_size: .
cdr3_nt: TGTGCCAGCTCCACAGTCAGGGGCCGGGACACCGGGGAGCTGTTTTTT; cdr3_aa: CASSTVRGRDTGELFF; j_call: TRBJ2-2; d_call: .; v_call: TRBV18; clone_size: .
cdr3_nt: TGTGCCAGCAGCTTAATGTACACAGATACGCAGTATTTT; cdr3_aa: CASSLMYTDTQYF; j_call: TRBJ2-3; d_call: .; v_call: TRBV11-3; clone_size: .
cdr3_nt: TGTGCCAGCAGCCCCATAGCGGGAGGAGGGGAGACCCAGTACTTC; cdr3_aa: CASSPIAGGGETQYF; j_call: TRBJ2-5; d_call: TRBD2; v_call: TRBV7-2; clone_size: .
cdr3_nt: TGTGCCAGTAGGGAGACAGATACGCAGTATTTT; cdr3_aa: CASRETDTQYF; j_call: TRBJ2-3; d_call: .; v_call: TRBV19; clone_size: .
cdr3_nt: TGTGCCAGCAGCCTCTTGACAGGGCCTTCGGGAGATACGCAGTATTTT; cdr3_aa: CASSLLTGPSGDTQYF; j_call: TRBJ2-3; d_call: TRBD1; v_call: TRBV4-2; clone_size: once
cdr3_nt: TGTGCCAGCAGCTTAACAGGGTTGGGCACTGAAGCTTTCTTT; cdr3_aa: CASSLTGLGTEAFF; j_call: TRBJ1-1; d_call: .; v_call: TRBV5-8; clone_size: .
cdr3_nt: TGTGCCAGCAGTTTCGCGGGGACAGGGGGCGGGAAGCCCCAGCATTTT; cdr3_aa: CASSFAGTGGGKPQHF; j_call: TRBJ1-5; d_call: TRBD1; v_call: TRBV28; clone_size: .
cdr3_nt: TGTGCCAGCAGTTTCGGAACAGCCACTGAAGCTTTCTTT; cdr3_aa: CASSFGTATEAFF; j_call: TRBJ1-1; d_call: .; v_call: TRBV27; clone_size: .
cdr3_nt: TGTGCCACCAGCAGCTACAGGGGGGGGACCGGGGAGCTGTTTTTT; cdr3_aa: CATSSYRGGTGELFF; j_call: TRBJ2-2; d_call: .; v_call: TRBV15; clone_size: .
cdr3_nt: TGTGCCAGCAGCCGCTCCGGGACACCCAACTATGGCTACACCTTC; cdr3_aa: CASSRSGTPNYGYTF; j_call: TRBJ1-2; d_call: .; v_call: TRBV6-5; clone_size: many
cdr3_nt: TGTGCCAGCAGACTAGCGGGCTACGAGCAGTACTTC; cdr3_aa: CASRLAGYEQYF; j_call: TRBJ2-7; d_call: TRBD2; v_call: TRBV2; clone_size: .
cdr3_nt: TGCAGCGTTGATAATCAGGTTGGGGCCAACGTCCTGACTTTC; cdr3_aa: CSVDNQVGANVLTF; j_call: TRBJ2-6; d_call: .; v_call: TRBV29-1; clone_size: .
cdr3_nt: TGTGCCTGGAGAGCGGGACAGGGATACTACGAGCAGTACTTC; cdr3_aa: CAWRAGQGYYEQYF; j_call: TRBJ2-7; d_call: TRBD1; v_call: TRBV30; clone_size: .
cdr3_nt: TGTGCCAGCAGCGATACTAGCGGGAGAACAGATACGCAGTATTTT; cdr3_aa: CASSDTSGRTDTQYF; j_call: TRBJ2-3; d_call: TRBD2; v_call: TRBV28; clone_size: .
cdr3_nt: TGTGCCAGCCGAAAGGCGGGAGGAAGCACCGGGGAGCTGTTTTTT; cdr3_aa: CASRKAGGSTGELFF; j_call: TRBJ2-2; d_call: TRBD2; v_call: TRBV7-2; clone_size: .
cdr3_nt: TGTGCCAGCCACCGGGGCGGAGGGGATACGCAGTATTTT; cdr3_aa: CASHRGGGDTQYF; j_call: TRBJ2-3; d_call: .; v_call: TRBV5-4; clone_size: .
cdr3_nt: TGCGCCAGCAGCTTGGCCGGTCACAGGGTGATCCAAGAGACCCAGTACTTC; cdr3_aa: CASSLAGHRVIQETQYF; j_call: TRBJ2-5; d_call: .; v_call: TRBV5-1; clone_size: .
cdr3_nt: TGCAGCGTTGAAGTCCGGGACAGGGATGTTAGGAGCTCCTACGAGCAGTACTTC; cdr3_aa: CSVEVRDRDVRSSYEQYF; j_call: TRBJ2-7; d_call: TRBD1; v_call: TRBV29-1; clone_size: once
cdr3_nt: TGCGCCAGCAACCCCCGGGGGCTAGCGGCGACAGATACGCAGTATTTT; cdr3_aa: CASNPRGLAATDTQYF; j_call: TRBJ2-3; d_call: .; v_call: TRBV5-1; clone_size: .
cdr3_nt: TGTGCAAGTCGCTTAGTTCTCGACAGGGGAAGGAGTAACACCATATATTTT; cdr3_aa: CASRLVLDRGRSNTIYF; j_call: TRBJ1-3; d_call: .; v_call: TRBV12-2; clone_size: .